The clone carrying this TCR beta chain was detected only a few times. Its antigen remains unknown. Distinct nucleotide sequences in the sample also encode this CDR3. This CDR3 spans 13 amino acids. V lost 6 bases, J lost 0 bases, and 7 bases lay in between. Germline CDR1 reads MDHEN; CDR2 reads SYDVKM. This entry is derived from a study of cytomegalovirus exposure and HLA in healthy donors. Study in general: Earlier work reported 117 million unique TCR beta sequences from about 180 million T cells. Study results and limitations: Researchers reported that three CMV-associated chains were confirmed in vitro as CMV antigen-specific. One later analysis reportedly identified an Asian-associated ancestry cluster that showed fewer N-insertions than the approximately 670-donor mean.

The PCR contained 60 Vbeta and 13 Jbeta primers. Method: immunoSEQ multiplex PCR; TCRdb's copy keeps in-frame clones and lacks some. The data contain some 140,000 clones, approximately 80% of them singletons. Sample: PBMCs. This clonotype originated in a man younger than 45 in good health and CMV-seropositive. J is TRBJ2-3 and V is TRBV28; D not certain. This CDR3 reads CASSSPSTDTQYF. In DNA, the CDR3 is TGTGCCAGCAGCTCCCCTAGCACAGATACGCAGTATTTT. Complete variable domain (other parts from reference TRBV28 and TRBJ2-3): DVKVTQSSRYLVKRTGEKVFLECVQDMDHENMFWYRQDPGLGLRLIYFSYDVKMKEKGDIPEGYSVSREKKERFSLILESASTNQTSMYLCASSSPSTDTQYFGPGTRLTVL.